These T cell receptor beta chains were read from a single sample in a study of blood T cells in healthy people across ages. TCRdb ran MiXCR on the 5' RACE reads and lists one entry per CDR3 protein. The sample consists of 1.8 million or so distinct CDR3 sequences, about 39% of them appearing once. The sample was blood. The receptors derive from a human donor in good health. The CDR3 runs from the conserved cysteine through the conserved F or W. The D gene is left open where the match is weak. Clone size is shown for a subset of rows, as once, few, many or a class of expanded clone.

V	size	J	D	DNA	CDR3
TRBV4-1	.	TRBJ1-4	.	TGCGCCAGCAGCCAAGGGGGGACTGGAGAAAAACTGTTTTTT	CASSQGGTGEKLFF
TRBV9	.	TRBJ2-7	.	TGTGCCAGCAGTTTCCCTCTCAGCGAGCAGTACTTC	CASSFPLSEQYF
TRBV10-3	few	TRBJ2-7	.	TGTGCCATCAGTCCCGGGAGAGACCCCTACGAGCAGTACTTC	CAISPGRDPYEQYF
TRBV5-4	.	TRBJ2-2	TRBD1	TGTGCCAGCAGCCAAGATCCCGGACAGGGAACCGGGGAGCTGTTTTTT	CASSQDPGQGTGELFF
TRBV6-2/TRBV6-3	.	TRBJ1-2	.	TGTGCCAGCAGTACATCGGGGGTTAACTATGGCTACACCTTC	CASSTSGVNYGYTF
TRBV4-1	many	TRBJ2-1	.	TGCGCCAGCAGCCAAGATACGGGATCCTACAATGAGCAGTTCTTC	CASSQDTGSYNEQFF
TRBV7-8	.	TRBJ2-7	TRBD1	TGTGCCAGCAGCTTGCCCGGGACAGGCCCCTACGAGCAGTACTTC	CASSLPGTGPYEQYF
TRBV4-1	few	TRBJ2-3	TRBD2	TGCGCCAGCAGCGGGCTAGCGGATAAGGGTACGCAGTATTTT	CASSGLADKGTQYF
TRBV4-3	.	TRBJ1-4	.	TGCGCCAGCAGCCAAGATCAGGGGCGGGGGACTAATGAAAAACTGTTTTTT	CASSQDQGRGTNEKLFF
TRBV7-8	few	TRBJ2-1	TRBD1	TGTGCCAGCAGCATATGGACAGGGGGCTCCTACAATGAGCAGTTCTTC	CASSIWTGGSYNEQFF
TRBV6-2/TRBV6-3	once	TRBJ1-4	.	TGTGCCAGCAGTCAGACAGATAATGAAAAACTGTTTTTT	CASSQTDNEKLFF
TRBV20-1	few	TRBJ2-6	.	TGCAGTGCTAGTTTGGGCAGGGACCCCTCTGGGGCCAACGTCCTGACTTTC	CSASLGRDPSGANVLTF
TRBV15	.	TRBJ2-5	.	TGTGCCACCAGCTCAACGAGTGGGGAGACCCAGTACTTC	CATSSTSGETQYF
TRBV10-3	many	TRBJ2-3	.	TGTGCCATCAGTGGGTCCCCCTGGGATACGCAGTATTTT	CAISGSPWDTQYF
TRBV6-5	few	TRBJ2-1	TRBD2	TGTGCCAGCAGCAGTAGCGGGGGGTACCACAATGAGCAGTTCTTC	CASSSSGGYHNEQFF
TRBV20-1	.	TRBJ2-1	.	TGCAGTGCTAGTCAGGGGCTCTGGGTGGATGAGCAGTTCTTC	CSASQGLWVDEQFF
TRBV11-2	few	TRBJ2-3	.	TGTGCCAGCAGCCCTATACGACAAGTTGGAGATACGCAGTATTTT	CASSPIRQVGDTQYF
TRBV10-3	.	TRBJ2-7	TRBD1	TGTGCCATCAGCTTGACAGGGCTGAACGAGCAGTACTTC	CAISLTGLNEQYF
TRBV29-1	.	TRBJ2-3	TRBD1	TGCAGCGTCACCGGGACAGGGACCACAGATACGCAGTATTTT	CSVTGTGTTDTQYF
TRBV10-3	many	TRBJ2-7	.	TGTGCCATCAGTCCTAGACAGGTCACCCAATCCGAGCAGTACTTC	CAISPRQVTQSEQYF
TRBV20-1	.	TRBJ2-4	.	TGCAGTTTTGGGGGACCAGCCAAAAACATTCAGTACTTC	CSFGGPAKNIQYF
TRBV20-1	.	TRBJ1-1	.	TGCAGTAGTAGGGAAACGAACACTGAAGCTTTCTTT	CSSRETNTEAFF
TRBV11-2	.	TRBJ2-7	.	TGTGCCAGCAGCTTTTTGTCTAGCCTCTACGAGCAGTACTTC	CASSFLSSLYEQYF
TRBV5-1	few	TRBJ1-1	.	TGCGCCAGCAGCTTGTCGGGTAGGGAGACTGAAGCTTTCTTT	CASSLSGRETEAFF
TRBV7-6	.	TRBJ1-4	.	TGTGCCAGCAGCTTAGAACAGTATAATGAAAAACTGTTTTTT	CASSLEQYNEKLFF
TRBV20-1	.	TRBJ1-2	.	TGCAGTCCCAGGCGGCCCTTTTCTATTGGCTACACCTTC	CSPRRPFSIGYTF
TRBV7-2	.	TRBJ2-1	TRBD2	TGTGCCAGCAGTGGGACTAGCTCCAATGAGCAGTTCTTC	CASSGTSSNEQFF
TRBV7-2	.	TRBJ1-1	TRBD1	TGTGCCAGCAGCCTACCCCGCGACAGGGGCAGGTTCCCTGAAGCTTTCTTT	CASSLPRDRGRFPEAFF